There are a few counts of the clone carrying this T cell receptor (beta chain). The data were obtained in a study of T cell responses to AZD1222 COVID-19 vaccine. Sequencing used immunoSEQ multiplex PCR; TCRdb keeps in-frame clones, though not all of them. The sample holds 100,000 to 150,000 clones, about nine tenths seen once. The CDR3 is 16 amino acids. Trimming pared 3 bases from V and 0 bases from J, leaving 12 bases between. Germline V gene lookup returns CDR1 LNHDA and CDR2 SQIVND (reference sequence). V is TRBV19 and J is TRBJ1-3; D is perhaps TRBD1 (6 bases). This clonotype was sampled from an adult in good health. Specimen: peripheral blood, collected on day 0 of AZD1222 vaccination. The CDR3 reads CASSILGASSGNTIYF. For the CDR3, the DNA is TGTGCCAGTAGTATCCTGGGGGCGAGCTCTGGAAACACCATATATTTT.